This paragraph covers one T cell receptor beta chain sequence. As yet, its antigen is unknown. This sample was taken from a study of T cell responses to AZD1222 COVID-19 vaccine. The table came from immunoSEQ multiplex PCR; TCRdb's copy has only in-frame clones and leaves some out. The table shows roughly 120,000 clones, with around nine tenths occurring only once. General observations from the study: It should be noted that donors were predominantly white British and more often female, and clonal diversity was possibly underestimated. Spike-spanning, vaccine-associated CD4 TCRs were dominant at 160-218 and 743-854.

This sequence originates from an adult who received the AZD1222 COVID-19 vaccine. Sample: peripheral blood, taken 28 days after the second AZD1222 dose.

CDR3 nucleotide sequence: TGTGCCAGCAGTTTAGGGGCAGAGACCCAGTACTTC. It specifies CASSLGAETQYF. This chain joins TRBV28 and TRBJ2-5, with D perhaps TRBD1 (5 bases). Germline CDR1 is MDHEN and CDR2 is SYDVKM. V lost 2 bases to trimming and J lost 4 bases, with 5 bases between them. This CDR3 region has 12 residues.